Reported below is one TCR beta chain. Measured with immunoSEQ multiplex PCR; TCRdb has only the in-frame clones, and not every one. Of about 200,000 clones listed, around nine tenths are singletons. Participants were placed into cohorts based on the clinical history they reported. This CDR3 region has 12 residues. V gave up 6 bases and J gave up 4 bases, with 9 bases separating them. The data belong to a study of blood T cell repertoires in COVID-19. This sequence joins TRBV12-3 or TRBV12-4 and TRBJ1-2; the D gene is possibly TRBD1 (6 bases). Sequenced: PBMCs or T cells enriched from blood (not recorded which). The clonotype was recovered from a woman aged 30 to 39 with acute COVID-19. The CDR3 loop is CASRVDSYGYTF. CDR3 DNA: TGTGCCAGCAGAGTGGACAGCTATGGCTACACCTTC.